A selection of T cell receptor beta chains follows, all from one sample in a study of blood T cell repertoires in COVID-19. The method was immunoSEQ multiplex PCR; TCRdb's version includes in-frame clones alone and lacks a portion of them. The repertoire holds about 110,000 clones, with over 60% as singletons. The sample taken for sequencing was peripheral blood. These receptors all come from a human donor in a cohort sampled during active or convalescent COVID-19. The conserved cysteine and the conserved F or W are not part of the CDR3 here. The order of the fields is V gene, J gene, CDR3 protein.

TRBV9	TRBJ2-7	ASSGKSGRASEQY
TRBV7-9	TRBJ2-1	ASSLSAGFNEQF
TRBV24-1	TRBJ2-7	ATSDAGTVAYEQY
TRBV9	TRBJ2-3	ASSVVAGGDIDTQY
TRBV6-5	TRBJ2-7	ASSYPRTGGYHEQY
TRBV10-2	TRBJ2-1	ASLEGGQQF
TRBV11-2	TRBJ2-7	ASSFMGLLSYEQY
TRBV7-9	TRBJ2-3	ASSSSGGADTQY
TRBV29-1	TRBJ1-1	SVETATEAF
TRBV2	TRBJ2-3	ASSLGQGITDTQY
TRBV7-8	TRBJ2-5	ASSLAMGLAWETQY
TRBV3-1/TRBV3-2	TRBJ2-5	ASTPGLAGGTSQETQY
TRBV27	TRBJ2-2	ASSFHGQGQTGELF
TRBV5-1	TRBJ2-5	ASSPGTRPKETQY
TRBV11-2	TRBJ1-6	ASSLDLGGSPLH
TRBV7-9	TRBJ2-3	ASSRPQSSGYTDTQY
TRBV29-1	TRBJ1-3	SVSPDRAGGNTIY
TRBV28	TRBJ1-4	ASSSTGLNEKLF
TRBV19	TRBJ1-5	ASTTLTRGLNQPQH
TRBV6-2/TRBV6-3	TRBJ1-2	ASSYGQNPNYGYT
TRBV7-2	TRBJ2-1	ASGDRLFNEQF
TRBV4-3	TRBJ1-5	ASSQVLSNQPQH
TRBV11-2	TRBJ2-7	ASSLERQSYEQY
TRBV6-5	TRBJ2-5	ASSYSGGAETQY